What follows are 21 T cell receptor beta chains derived from one specimen sequenced in a study of CD8 T cells in ankylosing spondylitis. General observations from the study: Made up of about eight highly homologous variants, a TCR beta motif appeared characteristic of ankylosing spondylitis blood.

TCRdb itself ran the 5' RACE reads through MiXCR, one entry per CDR3 protein. The data contain around 140,000 distinct CDR3 sequences, 15% to 20% of them singletons. Their antigens remain unidentified. Sample: blood, either unsorted or a sorted T cell fraction (not recorded which). These receptors were collected from a male donor with ankylosing spondylitis.

This clonotype was observed a handful of times. In DNA form, the CDR3 reads TGTGCCAGCAGACCCGCCTTGGACAGCTACAATGAGCAGTTCTTC. It is translated as CASRPALDSYNEQFF. This chain links TRBV7-9 with TRBJ2-1; possibly TRBD1 for D (6 bases). CDR1 is SEHNR, CDR2 FQNEAQ, per germline (reference sequence). Trimming removed 6 bases from V and 3 bases from J, with 15 bases in between. This CDR3 has 15 amino acids.

With respect to this clonotype: A read error is possible here, since a much larger clone lies one base away. The V call is TRBV12-3 or TRBV12-4, the J call TRBJ2-1, with D unresolved. Between the trimmed V and J ends, which lost 1 base and 4 bases, there was a span of 11 bases. This CDR3 is built from 15 residues. The CDR3 coding sequence is TGTGCCAGCAGTTTAGGGAACAGATCATACAATGAGCAGTTCTTC. This sequence encodes CASSLGNRSYNEQFF.

This clonotype was detected only a few times. The CDR3 region has the DNA TGTGCCAGCAGCTTAGCGCTCACCTCTGGGGCCAACGTCCTGACTTTC. This sequence encodes CASSLALTSGANVLTF. V gene TRBV7-9 combines with J gene TRBJ2-6; D uncertain. The V and J ends lost 0 bases and 0 bases respectively, with 6 bases between them. The germline V gene has CDR1 SEHNR and CDR2 FQNEAQ (reference sequence). The CDR3 is 16 residues long.

This clonotype turned up a few times. The V and J genes are TRBV7-8 and TRBJ2-1, with 9 positions matching TRBD2. The germline V gene has CDR1 SGHVS and CDR2 FQNEAQ. This CDR3 is 19 amino acids long. V trimming: 1 base; J trimming: 2 bases; junction bases outside the gene matches: 12. Here the CDR3 reads CASSLEKSSGIAAYNEQFF. Here the CDR3 DNA reads TGTGCCAGCAGCTTAGAAAAGTCTAGCGGGATAGCGGCCTACAATGAGCAGTTCTTC.

This clonotype was seen repeatedly, ten times or more. CDR3: CASIRGTDFYNSPLHF. CDR3 in DNA: TGTGCCAGTATTAGAGGGACAGATTTCTATAATTCACCCCTCCACTTT. This chain connects TRBV19 to TRBJ1-6; TRBD1 matches at 7 bases. This CDR3 region has 16 residues. V shed 7 bases, J shed 3 bases, and the junction held 9 bases outside the gene matches. From germline, CDR1 is LNHDA and CDR2 SQIVND (reference sequence).

In this sample, this clonotype turned up many times. The V call is TRBV4-1, the J call TRBJ2-1, with TRBD2 identical over 16 bases. The V gene end was trimmed by 3 bases and the J gene end by 7 bases; junction bases not matched to a gene: 12. Germline lookup yields CDR1 MGHRA and CDR2 YSYEKL. The CDR3 has 19 amino acids. The CDR3 here is CASSHPGLAGGPDKNEQFF. The CDR3 DNA is TGCGCCAGCAGCCACCCGGGACTAGCGGGAGGGCCGGATAAAAATGAGCAGTTCTTC.

This clonotype appeared a few times. The chain is built from TRBV7-6 and TRBJ2-7, with 12 bases that match TRBD2. The junction had 8 bases not matched to a gene; V was cut back by 5 bases and J by 6 bases. The CDR3 loop spans 15 amino acids. Germline V lookup: CDR1 SGHVS, CDR2 FNYEAQ. The DNA for the CDR3 is TGTGCCAGCAGCAATCCGACTAGCGGGAGAGGCGAGCAGTACTTC. It yields the protein CASSNPTSGRGEQYF.

This clonotype was recorded many times. V is TRBV10-3 and J is TRBJ2-5; no clear D. Germline loops: CDR1 ENHRY, CDR2 SYGVKD. CDR3 size: 14 residues. Trimming took 0 bases from V and 0 from J, leaving 5 bases between them. The CDR3 sequence: CAISESLNQETQYF. The CDR3 nucleotides read TGTGCCATCAGTGAGTCCCTAAACCAAGAGACCCAGTACTTC.

Only a few counts were recorded for this clonotype. V and J are TRBV2 and TRBJ2-7; tentatively, D is TRBD1 (6 bases). V gave up 6 bases and J gave up 2 bases, with 11 bases separating them. The CDR3 runs to 13 residues. Germline CDR1 and CDR2: SNHLY and FYNNEI. The DNA of the CDR3 is TGTGCCAGCAGAGACCCAGGGGCCTACGAGCAGTACTTC. Protein product: CASRDPGAYEQYF.

This clonotype was observed a handful of times. The chain combines TRBV6-5 with TRBJ2-7; TRBD2 might be the D (6 bases). V was clipped by 4 bases and J by 3 bases, with 13 bases between them. This CDR3 spans 14 amino acids. Germline V gene sequence: CDR1 MNHEY, CDR2 SVGAGI. CDR3 protein: CASSWTTLGYEQYF. CDR3 coding DNA: TGTGCCAGCAGTTGGACTACCTTGGGCTACGAGCAGTACTTC.

The chain is built from TRBV19 and TRBJ2-1; unclear D gene. This CDR3 has 16 amino acids. Germline V lookup: CDR1 LNHDA, CDR2 SQIVND (reference sequence). The V end lost 7 bases, the J end lost 0 bases, and 16 bases lay between the germline ends. DNA of the CDR3: TGTGCCAGTACCCTTGACCCGACCGGCTCCTACAATGAGCAGTTCTTC. This sequence encodes CASTLDPTGSYNEQFF.

This clonotype turned up a few times. The chain is built from TRBV28 and TRBJ2-1, with 9 bases lining up with TRBD2. The CDR3 is made up of 15 amino acids. The germline V gene encodes CDR1 MDHEN and CDR2 SYDVKM. V gave up 7 bases and J gave up 9 bases; unmatched junction bases: 13. The DNA of the CDR3 is TGTGCCAGCAAGGTGTATAGCGGGGGAGGTGGTGAGCAGTTCTTC. Translation gives CASKVYSGGGGEQFF.

This clonotype has a handful of counts. This rearrangement joins TRBV7-6 to TRBJ1-1, with D hard to call. V was cut by 11 bases and J by 4 bases, with 14 bases left in between. CDR3 length equals 12 residues. Germline V gene sequence: CDR1 SGHVS, CDR2 FNYEAQ. The CDR3 loop is CALEGIITEAFF. The DNA of the CDR3 is TGTGCCCTCGAGGGAATAATCACTGAAGCTTTCTTT.

The V gene is TRBV12-3 or TRBV12-4, the J gene TRBJ1-6; possible D gene TRBD1, 5 bases. Trimming stripped 2 bases from V and 13 bases from J, with 12 bases between. This CDR3 has 13 residues. CDR3 coding DNA: TGTGCCAGCAGTTTAAGGGGCCTAGGGCCCCTCCACTTT. Translation gives CASSLRGLGPLHF.

The chain carries TRBV6-6 and TRBJ1-2, with TRBD1 as a possible D gene (6 bases). V dropped 8 bases and J dropped 4 bases, with 8 bases sitting between them. The CDR3 is made up of 11 amino acids. Germline CDR1 and CDR2: MNHNY and SVGAGI (reference sequence). CDR3 in amino acids: CASGGAYGYTF. CDR3 bases: TGTGCCAGCGGGGGGGCCTATGGCTACACCTTC.

This clonotype was detected a few times. The chain joins TRBV25-1 to TRBJ2-2, with D unresolved. The CDR3 contains 12 residues. Germline-derived CDR1 and CDR2 are MGHDK and SYGVNS. Deletions cut 2 bases from V and 8 bases from J, with 6 bases between. CDR3: CASSEASGELFF. The CDR3, as DNA: TGTGCCAGCAGTGAAGCCTCAGGGGAGCTGTTTTTT.

This clonotype came up a few times. This sequence joins TRBV27 and TRBJ2-3, with TRBD2 identical over 14 bases. The CDR3 contains 18 residues. V lost 5 bases to trimming and J lost 6 bases; unmatched junction nucleotides: 13. Germline assignment: CDR1 MNHEY and CDR2 SMNVEV (reference sequence). CDR3 protein: CASSGTGLAGEDADTQYF. CDR3 sequence (DNA): TGTGCCAGCAGTGGAACGGGACTAGCGGGAGAAGACGCCGATACGCAGTATTTT.

This chain links TRBV5-1 with TRBJ2-3; the D is unclear. V shed 2 bases and J shed 2 bases, with 9 bases lying between them. Germline V gives CDR1 SGHRS, CDR2 YFSETQ. The CDR3 runs 14 residues. For the CDR3, the DNA is TGCGCCAGCAGCTTAACTGGGATCACAGATACGCAGTATTTT. Amino acid sequence: CASSLTGITDTQYF.

V and J are TRBV4-2 and TRBJ1-4; D not certain. Germline CDR1 and CDR2: LGHNA and YNFKEQ. Trimming pared 1 base from V and 15 bases from J, leaving 12 bases between. CDR3 length: 12 amino acids. The CDR3, as DNA: TGTGCCAGCAGCCAAGGCGGAAATGAAGTGTTTTTT. Its protein product is CASSQGGNEVFF.

This chain connects TRBV7-9 to TRBJ2-5, with D perhaps matching TRBD2 (7 bases). Trimming shortened V by 7 bases and J by 4 bases, and 19 bases separated the two germline ends. The CDR3 is made up of 15 amino acids. Germline V lookup: CDR1 SEHNR, CDR2 FQNEAQ (reference sequence). The CDR3 loop is CASIPPGGRGETQYF. CDR3 nucleotides: TGTGCCAGCATCCCCCCGGGGGGCCGGGGAGAGACCCAGTACTTC.

The sample holds a few counts of this clonotype. This chain joins TRBV11-2 and TRBJ1-2, with 8 bases fitting TRBD1. CDR3 size: 16 residues. Germline-derived CDR1 and CDR2 are SGHAT and FQNNGV. The V gene end was trimmed by 5 bases and the J gene end by 6 bases; junction bases not matched to a gene: 14. The CDR3 reads CASSPEGGQAINGYTF. DNA of the CDR3: TGTGCCAGCAGCCCCGAAGGGGGACAGGCTATCAATGGCTACACCTTC.